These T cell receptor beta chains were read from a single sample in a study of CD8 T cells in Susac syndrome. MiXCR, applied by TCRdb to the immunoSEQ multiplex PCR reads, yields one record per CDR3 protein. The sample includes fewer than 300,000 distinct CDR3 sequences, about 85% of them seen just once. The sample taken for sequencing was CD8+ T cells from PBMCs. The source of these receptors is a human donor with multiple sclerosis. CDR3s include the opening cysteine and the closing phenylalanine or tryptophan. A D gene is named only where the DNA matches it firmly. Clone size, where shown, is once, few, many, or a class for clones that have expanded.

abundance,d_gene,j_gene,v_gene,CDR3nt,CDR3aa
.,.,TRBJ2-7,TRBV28,TGTGCCAGCCTCACGGGACTTGGCTCCTACGAGCAGTACTTC,CASLTGLGSYEQYF
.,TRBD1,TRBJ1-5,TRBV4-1,TGCGCCAGCAGCCTCGAGACAGGGCTTAGGCAGCCCCAGCATTTT,CASSLETGLRQPQHF
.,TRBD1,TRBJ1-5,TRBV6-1,TGTGCCAGCAGTCCCGGGACAGGGAAGTACAATCAGCCCCAGCATTTT,CASSPGTGKYNQPQHF
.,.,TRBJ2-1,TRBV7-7,TGTGCTAGCAGCTCCGCAGCCGGGAGCTCCTACAATGAGCAGTTCTTC,CASSSAAGSSYNEQFF
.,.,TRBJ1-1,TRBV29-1,TGCAGCGTTGACAGACCGAACACTGAAGCTTTCTTT,CSVDRPNTEAFF
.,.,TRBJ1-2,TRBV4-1,TGCGCCAGCAGCCAAGAACGGGGCTTCTTTCCACCCTATGGCTACACCTTC,CASSQERGFFPPYGYTF
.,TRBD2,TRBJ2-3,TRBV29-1,TGCAGCGTTGAATGGGGCGGGAGTCGCACAGATACGCAGTATTTT,CSVEWGGSRTDTQYF
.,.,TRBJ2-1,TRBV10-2,TGCGCCAGCAGTGAGTCCCGTGTAGTTGAGCAGTTCTTC,CASSESRVVEQFF
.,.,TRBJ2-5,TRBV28,TGTGCCAGCAGTTGGGATCGGGGCGCGGGAGAGACCCAGTACTTC,CASSWDRGAGETQYF
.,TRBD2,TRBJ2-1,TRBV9,TGTGCCAGCAGCGTGCGGGACGGGGGGAATGAGCAGTTCTTC,CASSVRDGGNEQFF
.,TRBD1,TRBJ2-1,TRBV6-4,TGTGCCAGCAGTGACTCGTCCAGGGGGAGACTTAACAATGAGCAGTTCTTC,CASSDSSRGRLNNEQFF
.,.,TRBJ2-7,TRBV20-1,TGCAGTGCTAGAGAAGGGATCTGGAGCTCCTACGAGCAGTACTTC,CSAREGIWSSYEQYF
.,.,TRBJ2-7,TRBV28,TGTGCGTGCCGGGACGTGAGCTCCTACGAGCAGTACTTC,CACRDVSSYEQYF
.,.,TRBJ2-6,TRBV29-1,TGCAGCGTCTGGGCGGGGGCCAACGTCCTGACTTTC,CSVWAGANVLTF
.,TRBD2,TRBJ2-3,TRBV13,TGTGCCAGCAGAGAGGGACTAGCGGCTACTAGCACAGATACGCAGTATTTT,CASREGLAATSTDTQYF
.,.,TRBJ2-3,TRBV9,TGTGCCAGCAGCCTATACCTAGGGCAGGGAGAAGATACGCAGTATTTT,CASSLYLGQGEDTQYF
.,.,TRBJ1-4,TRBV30,TGTGCCTGGAGGGGTACGAAACTGTTTTTT,CAWRGTKLFF
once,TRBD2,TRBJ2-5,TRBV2,TGTGCCAGCAGTGAGCTAGCGGGACAGGAGACCCAGTACTTC,CASSELAGQETQYF
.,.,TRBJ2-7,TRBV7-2,TGTGCCAGCAGGCAGACAGTAAGCTCCTACGAGCAGTACTTC,CASRQTVSSYEQYF
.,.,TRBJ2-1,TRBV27,TGTGCCAGCACATACAGGTGGGGGCCCAACAATGAGCAGTTCTTC,CASTYRWGPNNEQFF
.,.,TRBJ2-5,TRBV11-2,TGTGCCAGCAGGGAAAAGCAGGCCCTCGTTGTGACCCAGTACTTC,CASREKQALVVTQYF
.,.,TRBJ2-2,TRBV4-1,TGCGCCAGCAGCGTCCGGGACCAACTTAGTACCGGGGAGCTGTTTTTT,CASSVRDQLSTGELFF
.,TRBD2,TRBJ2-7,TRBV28,TGTGCCAGCAGTTTAATGATAGCGGGAGCTAGGGCGTCCGAGCAGTACTTC,CASSLMIAGARASEQYF
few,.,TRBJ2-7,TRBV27,TGTGCCAGCAGTTTATCTACGGGACATTTCGTCTACGAGCAGTACTTC,CASSLSTGHFVYEQYF
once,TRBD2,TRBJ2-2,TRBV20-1,TGCAGTGCTAGAAGGATACTAGCGGGAGGAGGGGAGCTGTTTTTT,CSARRILAGGGELFF
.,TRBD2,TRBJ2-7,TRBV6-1,TGTGCCAGCAGTGAAGCCCTAGCGGGAACGGCCTACGAGCAGTACTTC,CASSEALAGTAYEQYF
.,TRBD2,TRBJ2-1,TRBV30,TGTGCCCGACGACTAGCGGAATACAATGAGCAGTTCTTC,CARRLAEYNEQFF
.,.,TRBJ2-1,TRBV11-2,TGTGCCAGCAGCGCCCACAGCCTCCAAAAGTTCTTC,CASSAHSLQKFF
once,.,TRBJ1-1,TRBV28,TGTGCCAGCAGTTTCCGGATAGGGTTCAACACTGAAGCTTTCTTT,CASSFRIGFNTEAFF
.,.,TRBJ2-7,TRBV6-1,TGTGCCAGCAGTGAATTGGACACACAGCACTTC,CASSELDTQHF
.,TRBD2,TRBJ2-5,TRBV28,TGTGCCATCAAACTAGCGGGAGAAGGAGAGGCCCAGTACTTC,CAIKLAGEGEAQYF
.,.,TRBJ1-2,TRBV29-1,TGCAGCGTTGAGAGGACGGACTATGGCTACACCTTC,CSVERTDYGYTF
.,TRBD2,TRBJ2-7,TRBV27,TGTGCCAGGATAGCGGGAGGTCACTACGAGCAGTACTTC,CARIAGGHYEQYF
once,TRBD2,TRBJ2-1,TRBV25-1,TGTGCCAGCAGTAAAGGACTAGCCCATGAGCAGTTCTTC,CASSKGLAHEQFF
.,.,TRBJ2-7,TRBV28,TGTGCCAGCAGTGGTCTTGACAGCGTTTCCTACGAGCAGTACTTC,CASSGLDSVSYEQYF
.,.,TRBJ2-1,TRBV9,TGTGCCAGCAGCGTAGGGGCGGGATTGGGGAATGAGCAGTTCTTC,CASSVGAGLGNEQFF
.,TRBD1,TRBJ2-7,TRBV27,TGTGCCAGCAGTTCAGGGGACCCGGGACAGGGGGCACCCTACGAGCAGTACTTC,CASSSGDPGQGAPYEQYF
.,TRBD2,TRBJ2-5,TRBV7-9,TGTGCCAGCAGTCTTAAAATAGCGGGACGGGAGACCCAGTACTTC,CASSLKIAGRETQYF
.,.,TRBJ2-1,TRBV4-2,TGTGCCAGCAGCCAAAGAGGTGAGCAGTTCTTC,CASSQRGEQFF
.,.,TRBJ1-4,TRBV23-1,TGCGCCAGCAGTCAACCTTCGGTGCTTAATGAAAAACTGTTTTTT,CASSQPSVLNEKLFF
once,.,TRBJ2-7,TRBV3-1,TGTGCCAGCAGCCATCCAGGTCAGTCAGCCTCCTACGAGCAGTACTTC,CASSHPGQSASYEQYF
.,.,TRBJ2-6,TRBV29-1,TGCAGCGTTGGGCCAGCCTCTGGGGCCAACGTCCTGACTTTC,CSVGPASGANVLTF
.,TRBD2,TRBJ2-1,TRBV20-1,TGCAGTGCTAGACCACGGGACTACCCCTACAATGAGCAGTTCTTC,CSARPRDYPYNEQFF
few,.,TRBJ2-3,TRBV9,TGTGCCAGCAGCGTAGGAGGGTTTAGCACAGATACGCAGTATTTT,CASSVGGFSTDTQYF
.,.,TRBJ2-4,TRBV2,TGTGCCAGCAGTGGCCGAAAGGGTGTAGCCAAAAACATTCAGTACTTC,CASSGRKGVAKNIQYF
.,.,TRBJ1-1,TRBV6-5,TGTGCCAGCAGTTACTCCCCAGGGAGTGCTGAAGCTTTCTTT,CASSYSPGSAEAFF